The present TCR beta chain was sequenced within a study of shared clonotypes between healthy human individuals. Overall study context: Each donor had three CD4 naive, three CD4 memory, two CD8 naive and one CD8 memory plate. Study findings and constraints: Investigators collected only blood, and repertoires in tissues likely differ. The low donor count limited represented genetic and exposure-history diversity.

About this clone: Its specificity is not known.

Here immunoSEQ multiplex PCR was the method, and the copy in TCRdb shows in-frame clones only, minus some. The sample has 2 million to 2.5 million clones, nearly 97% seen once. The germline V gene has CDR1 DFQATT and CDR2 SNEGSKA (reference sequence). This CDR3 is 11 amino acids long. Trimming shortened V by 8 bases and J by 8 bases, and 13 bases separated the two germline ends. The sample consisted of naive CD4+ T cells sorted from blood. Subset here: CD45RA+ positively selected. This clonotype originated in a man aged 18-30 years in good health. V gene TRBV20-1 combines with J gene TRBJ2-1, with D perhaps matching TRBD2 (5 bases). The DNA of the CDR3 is TGCAGTACCCGGAGGTTTGATGAGCAGTTCTTC. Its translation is CSTRRFDEQFF.